The sequence of this TCR beta chain was determined in a study of CD8 T cells in ankylosing spondylitis (dated 2017 in TCRdb). Regarding the complete study: The study profiled T cell receptor beta repertoires in healthy donors and ankylosing spondylitis patients to find disease-linked TCR variants. Peripheral blood was sampled, and synovial fluid was additionally collected from ankylosing spondylitis patients. The whole study cohort included 85 to 120 healthy donors and some 27 ankylosing spondylitis patients.

General study outcomes and caveats: A TCR beta motif of eight highly homologous amino acid variants appeared characteristic of blood from ankylosing spondylitis patients. Some motif variants had previously been reported in the synovial fluid and blood of reactive arthritis patients, which suggests shared mechanisms of disease initiation. According to the report, matched synovial fluid samples from ankylosing spondylitis patients were significantly enriched for the disease-linked clones. In peripheral blood, the disease-linked clones were found at relatively low frequencies and had a CD8+ phenotype.

This clonotype was counted many times. Its antigen is not yet known. No much larger clonotype is one base removed from it; base qualities were not supplied. The sample was run on an Illumina HiSeq 2500. TCR beta libraries were prepared by quantitative 5'-RACE with molecular barcodes. Per the authors' processing: A new computational method based on a probabilistic model of VDJ rearrangement was used to identify disease-linked TCR variants. Through fastp at Q25 and MiXCR, TCRdb rebuilt clones from the public reads, retaining in-frame beta chains. A single entry per CDR3 protein holds the most common genes and DNA from its merged rows. TCRdb's processing, not the authors' own work, is the source of the V and J calls. This sample is represented by 200,000 to 250,000 distinct CDR3 sequences; over 8.5% of them were singletons. Under 7% of the sample comes from the top ten. The sequenced sample consisted of blood, either unsorted or a sorted T cell fraction (not recorded which). The clonotype comes from a male donor with ankylosing spondylitis or in good health (not recorded which).

The CDR3 is CASSEGWGPPANSPLHF. The nucleotides are TGTGCCAGCAGTGAAGGTTGGGGGCCCCCAGCTAATTCACCCCTCCACTTT. The V and J segments used are TRBV6-1 and TRBJ1-6, with TRBD1 tentatively as D gene (6 bases match). The CDR3 contains 17 residues, cysteine and phenylalanine counted. The sequence is cut down to CDR3 DNA, 51 bases in frame from base 1. Trimming takes 1 base from V and 6 bases from J, and the germline ends sit 16 bases apart. In the germline V gene, CDR1 corresponds to MNHNS and CDR2 to SASEGT.